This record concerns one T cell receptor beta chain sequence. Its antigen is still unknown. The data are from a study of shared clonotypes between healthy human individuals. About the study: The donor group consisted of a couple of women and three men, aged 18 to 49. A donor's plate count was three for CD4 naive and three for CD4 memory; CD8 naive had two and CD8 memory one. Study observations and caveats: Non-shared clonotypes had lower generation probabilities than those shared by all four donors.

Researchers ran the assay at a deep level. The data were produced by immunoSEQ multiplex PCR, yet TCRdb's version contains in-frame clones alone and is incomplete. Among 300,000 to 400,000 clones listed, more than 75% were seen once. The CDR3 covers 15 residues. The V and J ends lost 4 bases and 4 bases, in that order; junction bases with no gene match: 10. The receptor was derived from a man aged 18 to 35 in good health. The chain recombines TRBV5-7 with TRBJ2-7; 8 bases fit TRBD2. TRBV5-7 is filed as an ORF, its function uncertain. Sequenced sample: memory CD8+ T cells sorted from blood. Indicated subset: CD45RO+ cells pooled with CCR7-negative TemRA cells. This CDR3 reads CASSGLGGRNYEQYF. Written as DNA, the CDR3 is TGTGCCAGCAGCGGGCTGGGCGGGAGGAATTACGAGCAGTACTTC.